This T cell receptor (beta chain) was retrieved from a study of blood T cell repertoires in COVID-19. Method: immunoSEQ multiplex PCR; TCRdb's copy keeps in-frame clones and lacks some. The top ten hold approximately 1.1% of the sample, which has approximately 170,000 clones, 75% to 90% seen once. This clone was detected only a few times. CDR3 size: 14 residues. V shed 6 bases and J 4 bases; nucleotides not matched to a gene: 5. Germline CDR1 reads SEHNR; CDR2 reads FQNEAQ (reference sequence). The receptor was derived from a young man with acute or convalescent COVID-19. Specimen: peripheral blood. The chain links TRBV7-9 to TRBJ1-1; 10 bases map to TRBD1. The CDR3 nucleotides read TGTGCCAGCAGTCGGACAGGGGGAGGCACTGAAGCTTTCTTT. Translated: CASSRTGGGTEAFF.